These T cell receptor beta chains were read from a single sample in a study of T cell responses to AZD1222 COVID-19 vaccine. TCRdb keeps only in-frame clones here, not all; method: immunoSEQ multiplex PCR. The sample contains roughly 110,000 clones, around nine tenths of which appear only once. Here the sequenced sample was peripheral blood, taken 28 days after the second AZD1222 dose. These receptors were taken from an adult who received the AZD1222 COVID-19 vaccine. Both conserved end residues are part of each CDR3. The D gene is left open where the match is weak. Part of the rows lack a size; the others show once, few, many or a class for expanded clones.

NA	TRBV28	NA	TRBJ2-4	CASTAVVGGPVDIQYF	TGTGCCAGCACCGCCGTGGTCGGGGGGCCGGTAGACATTCAGTACTTC
NA	TRBV3-1/TRBV3-2	NA	TRBJ1-3	CASSPDGSYSGNTIYF	TGTGCCAGCAGCCCCGACGGATCTTACTCTGGAAACACCATATATTTT
NA	TRBV5-6	TRBD1	TRBJ2-7	CASSLNGQGAVYEQYF	TGTGCCAGCAGCTTAAACGGACAGGGGGCGGTCTACGAGCAGTACTTC
once	TRBV7-9	TRBD2	TRBJ2-1	CASSTGTMDEQFF	TGTGCCAGCAGCACCGGGACTATGGATGAGCAGTTCTTC
NA	TRBV6-1	TRBD1	TRBJ1-5	CASSEGQDRSLHF	TGTGCCAGCAGTGAAGGGCAGGACAGGAGTCTTCATTTT
NA	TRBV4-2	NA	TRBJ1-6	CASSQDNLSPLHF	TGTGCCAGCAGCCAAGACAACCTTTCACCCCTCCACTTT
NA	TRBV29-1	NA	TRBJ1-2	CSVRTSYGYTF	TGCAGCGTTCGAACGTCCTATGGCTACACCTTC
NA	TRBV9	NA	TRBJ2-1	CASRGLHNEQFF	TGTGCCAGCAGGGGGCTCCACAATGAGCAGTTCTTC
NA	TRBV7-9	NA	TRBJ1-1	CASSLVPPGTEAFF	TGTGCCAGCAGCTTAGTACCCCCAGGGACTGAAGCTTTCTTT
NA	TRBV11-3	NA	TRBJ1-1	CASSFQTNTEAFF	TGTGCCAGCAGCTTTCAGACGAACACTGAAGCTTTCTTT
NA	TRBV30	NA	TRBJ1-1	CAWSKDGGAFF	TGTGCCTGGAGTAAAGACGGAGGAGCTTTCTTT
NA	TRBV7-9	NA	TRBJ2-1	CASSPDSYNEQFF	TGTGCCAGCAGCCCAGACAGTTACAATGAGCAGTTCTTC
NA	TRBV7-9	NA	TRBJ1-4	CASSPFEGIGEKLFF	TGTGCCAGCAGCCCCTTTGAGGGGATAGGTGAAAAACTGTTTTTT
once	TRBV11-2	NA	TRBJ1-1	CASSLPAVMNTEAFF	TGTGCCAGCAGCTTACCGGCAGTAATGAACACTGAAGCTTTCTTT
NA	TRBV25-1	NA	TRBJ1-1	CASRSDRWGDGTEAFF	TGTGCCAGCCGCAGCGATAGGTGGGGCGATGGCACTGAAGCTTTCTTT
NA	TRBV11-2	TRBD1	TRBJ2-1	CASSSLQGAGEQFF	TGTGCCAGCAGCTCGCTACAGGGGGCCGGTGAGCAGTTCTTC
NA	TRBV6-5	NA	TRBJ2-2	CASSREYNTGELFF	TGTGCCAGCTCCAGGGAATACAACACCGGGGAGCTGTTTTTT
NA	TRBV28	NA	TRBJ1-2	CASSSDRSGYTF	TGTGCCAGCAGCAGTGACAGGTCTGGCTACACCTTC
NA	TRBV7-2	TRBD2	TRBJ2-2	CASSGSGLAGAGELFF	TGTGCCAGCAGCGGTTCGGGACTAGCGGGAGCCGGGGAGCTGTTTTTT
once	TRBV30	TRBD2	TRBJ2-1	CAWSSSIFFLAGGSNEQFF	TGTGCCTGGAGTTCTTCCATCTTTTTTCTAGCGGGAGGTTCGAATGAGCAGTTCTTC
few	TRBV19	NA	TRBJ2-1	CASRLQGEGAYNEQFF	TGTGCCAGTCGCCTCCAGGGGGAGGGGGCCTACAATGAGCAGTTCTTC
NA	TRBV7-9	NA	TRBJ1-6	CASSAESSYNSPLHF	TGTGCCAGCAGCGCAGAGAGCTCCTATAATTCACCCCTCCACTTT
NA	TRBV9	TRBD1	TRBJ1-1	CASSLQGGNTEAFF	TGTGCCAGCAGCCTCCAGGGGGGGAACACTGAAGCTTTCTTT
NA	TRBV5-1	NA	TRBJ1-1	CASSLSVNTEAFF	TGCGCCAGCAGCTTATCGGTGAACACTGAAGCTTTCTTT
once	TRBV7-6	NA	TRBJ1-1	CASSPSRDFYGAFF	TGTGCCAGCAGCCCGTCCCGGGACTTTTACGGAGCTTTCTTT
NA	TRBV28	NA	TRBJ1-2	CASSLRRDNYGYTF	TGTGCCAGCAGTTTGAGGCGGGATAACTATGGCTACACCTTC
NA	TRBV2	NA	TRBJ2-7	CASSTTRVQALYEQYF	TGTGCCAGCAGTACAACCAGGGTCCAGGCGCTTTACGAGCAGTACTTC
NA	TRBV5-1	NA	TRBJ2-3	CASSRDFPDTQYF	TGCGCCAGCAGCAGGGACTTTCCAGATACGCAGTATTTT
NA	TRBV3-1/TRBV3-2	NA	TRBJ1-5	CASSQTDTREPLRNQPQHF	TGTGCCAGCAGCCAGACCGACACCCGAGAACCCCTAAGAAATCAGCCCCAGCATTTT
once	TRBV13	NA	TRBJ2-7	CASSLRRGGYEQYF	TGTGCCAGCAGCTTACGCAGGGGCGGCTACGAGCAGTACTTC
NA	TRBV29-1	TRBD2	TRBJ2-7	CSVEDRLAGSPYEQYF	TGCAGCGTTGAAGATCGGCTAGCGGGATCACCCTACGAGCAGTACTTC
NA	TRBV6-5	NA	TRBJ1-5	CASSTTGSSNQPQHF	TGTGCCAGCAGTACCACAGGTTCCAGCAATCAGCCCCAGCATTTT
few	TRBV10-3	TRBD1	TRBJ1-1	CAIRGQGNTEAFF	TGTGCCATCAGGGGACAGGGGAACACTGAAGCTTTCTTT
NA	TRBV28	TRBD2	TRBJ2-2	CAIRGVGTGELFF	TGTGCAATCCGGGGGGTTGGCACCGGGGAGCTGTTTTTT
NA	TRBV5-1	TRBD1	TRBJ2-2	CASRYGQGDTGELFF	TGCGCCAGCAGATATGGACAGGGGGACACCGGGGAGCTGTTTTTT
NA	TRBV9	NA	TRBJ1-1	CASSPRRGSTEAFF	TGTGCCAGCAGCCCTAGAAGGGGAAGCACTGAAGCTTTCTTT
once	TRBV6-1	NA	TRBJ1-2	CASSEVPRFQLDTF	TGTGCCAGCAGTGAAGTTCCACGGTTCCAGTTGGACACCTTC
NA	TRBV7-2	TRBD1	TRBJ2-4	CASSLNRDRRTIQYF	TGTGCCAGCAGCCTGAACCGGGACAGGAGGACTATTCAGTACTTC
NA	TRBV19	NA	TRBJ1-3	CASSGIQVTSGNTIYF	TGTGCCAGTAGTGGAATACAGGTGACCTCTGGAAACACCATATATTTT
NA	TRBV18	TRBD1	TRBJ1-2	CASSPTGDVTYGYTF	TGTGCCAGCTCACCAACAGGGGACGTGACCTATGGCTACACCTTC
NA	TRBV19	TRBD1	TRBJ2-7	CASSTPDRVEQYF	TGTGCCAGTAGTACCCCCGACAGGGTCGAGCAGTACTTC
few	TRBV6-6	NA	TRBJ1-1	CASTPGGAGGPFF	TGTGCCAGCACCCCGGGGGGGGCTGGTGGGCCTTTCTTT